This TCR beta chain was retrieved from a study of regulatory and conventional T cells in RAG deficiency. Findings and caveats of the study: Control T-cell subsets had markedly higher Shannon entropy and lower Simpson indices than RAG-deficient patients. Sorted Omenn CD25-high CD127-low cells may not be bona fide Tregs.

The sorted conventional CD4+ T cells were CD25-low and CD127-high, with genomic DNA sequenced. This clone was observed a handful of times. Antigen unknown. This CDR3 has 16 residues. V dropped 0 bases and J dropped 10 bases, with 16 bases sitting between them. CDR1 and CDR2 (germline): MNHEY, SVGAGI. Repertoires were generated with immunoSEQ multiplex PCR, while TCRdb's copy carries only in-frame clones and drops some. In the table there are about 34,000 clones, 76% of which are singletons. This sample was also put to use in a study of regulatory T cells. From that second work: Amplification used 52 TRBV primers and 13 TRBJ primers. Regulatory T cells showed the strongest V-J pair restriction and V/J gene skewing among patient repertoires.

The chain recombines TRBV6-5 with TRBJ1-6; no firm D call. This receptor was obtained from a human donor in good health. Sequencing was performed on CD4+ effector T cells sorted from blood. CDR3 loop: CASSYSASEGRSPLHF. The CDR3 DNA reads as TGTGCCAGCAGTTACTCGGCAAGTGAGGGCAGGTCACCCCTCCACTTT.